Listed below are T cell receptor beta chains from one sample, sequenced in a study of vaccination and CD4 T cells after COVID-19. The antigens these receptors bind are not known. TCRdb analysed the PCR reads with MiXCR anew, one entry per CDR3 protein. The sample shows almost 20,000 distinct CDR3 sequences, around 55% of them seen only once. Sequencing was performed on CD4+ T cells from blood, cultured in vitro. The receptors were gathered from a human donor who had recovered from COVID-19. Both conserved end residues are part of each CDR3. The order of the fields is CDR3 protein, D gene, V gene. D genes are given only for firm matches.

CASSEWGSPLHF,NA,TRBV19
CASSYSGEKLFF,NA,TRBV6-5
CASSPARGETQYF,NA,TRBV7-2
CASSLPELGYSYSNQPQHF,NA,TRBV7-2
CSARGGSTNEKLFF,NA,TRBV20-1
CASSITSVSNTGELFF,TRBD2,TRBV28
CASSQLRGLINYGYTF,TRBD1,TRBV28
CAISLAGEEETQYF,TRBD2,TRBV10-3
CSAREDRVGSPLHF,TRBD1,TRBV20-1
CASSSDRGYGYTF,TRBD1,TRBV7-3
CASSLAGVGGAAGELFF,TRBD2,TRBV5-4
CSAGELGISYGQYF,NA,TRBV20-1
CASSQETGVSEQYF,TRBD1,TRBV14
CASSLQGLNQPQHF,NA,TRBV12-3/TRBV12-4
CSARGQGARNYNEQFF,TRBD1,TRBV20-1
CASSQDGGKGYTF,NA,TRBV4-1
CSASPGLWNYGYTF,NA,TRBV20-1
CASSPTAPDHYEQYF,NA,TRBV7-8
CASRWSRTDYNEQFF,NA,TRBV7-2
CASSYQPGGRGGPYEQYF,NA,TRBV7-2
CASSFTGGPTYEQYF,TRBD1,TRBV7-9
CASSLYELYGKNSPLHF,NA,TRBV7-9
CASSKGMITSGGETQYF,NA,TRBV21-1
CASSLRQGVTDTQYF,TRBD1,TRBV7-2
CASSLAGAEQYF,NA,TRBV7-9
CASSESGGLDLNEQFF,NA,TRBV10-1
CASSLPFGAGGANTGELFF,TRBD2,TRBV6-1
CAWVRMRDTQYF,NA,TRBV30
CASSFQGGDTEAFF,NA,TRBV7-3
CASSIPGLAYEQYF,TRBD2,TRBV5-1
CASSPQTGGKEKLFF,TRBD1,TRBV28
CASSHPGQGWATGELFF,TRBD1,TRBV27
CASSLSPAGYSYEQYF,TRBD2,TRBV27
CASSIGRGVSTDTQYF,NA,TRBV19